This is a list of T cell receptor beta chains from one sample in a study of T cell repertoires in cytomegalovirus infection. Each CDR3 protein is one row after TCRdb ran MiXCR on the reads. The data hold approximately 590,000 distinct CDR3 sequences, with almost 40% observed a single time. The antigens for these receptors are not known. Sequenced here: cultured PBMCs, sampled from culture after CMV antigen stimulation. The receptors come from a human donor in good health (CMV status not recorded). Some clones in this sample may be carry-over from other donors' samples. The CDR3 runs from the conserved cysteine through the conserved F or W. The order of the fields is clone size, J gene, V gene, D gene, CDR3 DNA, CDR3 protein. The D gene is left open where the match is weak. Expanded clones get a size class; other rows say once, few or many, or leave the size out.

>many|TRBJ2-7|TRBV7-2|TRBD2
TGTGCCAGCAGCAGAACTAGCGGGAAGGCCTACGAGCAGTACTTC
CASSRTSGKAYEQYF
>few|TRBJ2-5|TRBV7-4|.
TGTGCCAGCAGCTTAGCGAGGGACCCGGGGACCCAGTACTTC
CASSLARDPGTQYF
>few|TRBJ2-3|TRBV6-1|.
TGTGCCAGCAGTACAAACGGGGAGCGGGCCCCTTTCCTCACAGATACGCAGTATTTT
CASSTNGERAPFLTDTQYF
>few|TRBJ1-1|TRBV12-3/TRBV12-4|.
TGTGCCATCGCCAGGGGTTCCACTGAAGCTTTCTTT
CAIARGSTEAFF
>few|TRBJ2-4|TRBV7-2|.
TGTGCCAGCAGCCCAGGACGGACCTTCGGCATTCAGTACTTC
CASSPGRTFGIQYF
>.|TRBJ2-1|TRBV7-2|.
TGTGCCAGCAGCTTGCAGCTTTACAATGAGCAGTTCTTC
CASSLQLYNEQFF
>.|TRBJ2-4|TRBV15|.
TGTGCCACCAGCAGAGTGATTACAGGGTTGGACATTCAGTACTTC
CATSRVITGLDIQYF
>few|TRBJ2-2|TRBV7-2|TRBD2
TGTGCCAGCAGCACACTAGCGGGAGTTGCCGGGGAGCTGTTTTTT
CASSTLAGVAGELFF
>many|TRBJ2-3|TRBV6-2/TRBV6-3|.
TGTGCCAGCAGTTACCCCTCCACAGGAGAACTCAGCAGCGATACGCAGTATTTT
CASSYPSTGELSSDTQYF
>.|TRBJ1-1|TRBV5-6|.
TGTGCCAGCAGCTTTCTGGACAGAGCGAGTCACACTGAAGCTTTCTTT
CASSFLDRASHTEAFF
>.|TRBJ2-4|TRBV29-1|.
TGCAGCGTTGGGGCCAGGGACCCTAAAAACATTCAGTACTTC
CSVGARDPKNIQYF
>once|TRBJ2-1|TRBV20-1|.
TGCAGTGCTAGAAATCGCGTGGGGGGCCTTAATGAGCAGTTCTTC
CSARNRVGGLNEQFF
>.|TRBJ2-6|TRBV7-9|TRBD1
TGTGCCAGCAGCTTACGAGGACAGGGGGCTTCTCTGTCTGGGGCCAACGTCCTGACTTTC
CASSLRGQGASLSGANVLTF
>few|TRBJ2-3|TRBV12-3/TRBV12-4|.
TGTGCCAGCACCTCTGGAAACCCCACAGATACGCAGTATTTT
CASTSGNPTDTQYF
>few|TRBJ1-1|TRBV10-3|TRBD1
TGTGCCATCAGTGACCGGACAGGGGGGTTCAACACTGAAGCTTTCTTT
CAISDRTGGFNTEAFF
>many|TRBJ1-6|TRBV7-2|.
TGTGCCAGCAGCTTTGGACAGAGGACACCCCTCCACTTT
CASSFGQRTPLHF
>few|TRBJ1-1|TRBV19|.
TGTGCCAGTAGTAGGGGACGCCAGGGCACTGAAGCTTTCTTT
CASSRGRQGTEAFF
>.|TRBJ2-1|TRBV6-2/TRBV6-3|TRBD2
TGTGCCAGCTGGACTAGCCGGACCAATGAGCAGTTCTTC
CASWTSRTNEQFF
>few|TRBJ2-7|TRBV24-1|TRBD1
TGTGCCACCAGTGAGTCGGGACAGGGGCACTCCTACGAGCAGTACTTC
CATSESGQGHSYEQYF
>.|TRBJ1-1|TRBV7-9|.
TGTGCCAGCAGCTTGGTCCCCCGGGCCTCGAACACTGAAGCTTTCTTT
CASSLVPRASNTEAFF
>.|TRBJ1-6|TRBV10-3|.
TGTGCCACCCAAGGGGAGTCCTATAATTCACCCCTCCACTTT
CATQGESYNSPLHF
>.|TRBJ1-1|TRBV5-1|.
TGCGCCAGCAGCTTCGACAGGCTTAATGAAGCTTTCTTT
CASSFDRLNEAFF
>.|TRBJ2-1|TRBV28|TRBD1
TGTGCCAGCAGTTCGCACGGGACAGGACCAACAGGGGCGTTCTTC
CASSSHGTGPTGAFF
>.|TRBJ2-2|TRBV12-3/TRBV12-4|TRBD1
TGTGCCAGCAGTACCACAGGGGGCTACACCGGGGAGCTGTTTTTT
CASSTTGGYTGELFF
>many|TRBJ2-7|TRBV7-2|.
TGTGCCAGCAGCTTAGCCCGGACGGGAAACTACGAGCAGTACTTC
CASSLARTGNYEQYF
>.|TRBJ2-7|TRBV5-1|.
TGCGCCAGCACTACTTGGTGGGGGAACTACGAGCAGTACTTC
CASTTWWGNYEQYF
>few|TRBJ2-7|TRBV7-2|.
TGTGCCAGCAGCTTAGATCCCTTAGCAGACGAGCAGTACTTC
CASSLDPLADEQYF
>many|TRBJ2-3|TRBV7-2|.
TGTGCCAGCAGCTTATGGTCTGGATCAACAGATACGCAGTATTTT
CASSLWSGSTDTQYF
>.|TRBJ2-4|TRBV18|.
TGTGCCAGCTCACCCGGCCGGGATGGAGACATTCAGTACTTC
CASSPGRDGDIQYF
>.|TRBJ2-1|TRBV7-6|.
TGTGCCAGCAGCCGCGTTGAGGACTACAATGAGCAGTTCTTC
CASSRVEDYNEQFF
>.|TRBJ2-1|TRBV3-1|.
TGTGCCAGCAGCCAGCTATCTGGGGATGAGCAGTTCTTC
CASSQLSGDEQFF
>few|TRBJ2-4|TRBV7-2|TRBD1
TGTGCCAGCAGCTTAGTGACAGGGAAAGACATTCAGTACTTC
CASSLVTGKDIQYF
>.|TRBJ1-3|TRBV12-3/TRBV12-4|.
TGTGCCAGCAGTCGGCCGGGCTCTGGAAACACCATATATTTT
CASSRPGSGNTIYF
>few|TRBJ2-5|TRBV4-1|.
TGCGCCAGCAGCCCAGCGGCGAACCAAGAGACCCAGTACTTC
CASSPAANQETQYF
>.|TRBJ2-1|TRBV6-5|TRBD2
TGTGCCAGCTCCGGGACTACTTTGGGGGAGCAGTTCTTC
CASSGTTLGEQFF
>.|TRBJ1-2|TRBV20-1|.
TGCAGACCGACACGGTACGCTAACTATGGCTACACCTTC
CRPTRYANYGYTF
>few|TRBJ2-7|TRBV7-6|.
TGTGCCAGCAGCGCCTACCCTGAGGGCTCCTACGAGCAGTACTTC
CASSAYPEGSYEQYF
>.|TRBJ2-1|TRBV5-1|.
TGCGCCAGCAGCTTGGCAGAGCGGTTGGTCCAGTTCTTC
CASSLAERLVQFF
>.|TRBJ2-1|TRBV6-2/TRBV6-3|.
TGTGCCAGCAGGGAATGGCGGAAGTCCTACAATGAGCAGTTCTTC
CASREWRKSYNEQFF
>few|TRBJ2-5|TRBV7-2|.
TGTGCCAGCAGCCCGGGACGGAGCCAAGAGACCCAGTACTTC
CASSPGRSQETQYF
>.|TRBJ2-7|TRBV2|TRBD1
TGTGCCAGCAGTGAACAGGGGGCAACCTACGAGCAGTACTTC
CASSEQGATYEQYF
>few|TRBJ1-4|TRBV4-3|.
TGCGCCAGCAGCCAAGACAGGGTGAGCGAAAAACTGTTTTTT
CASSQDRVSEKLFF
>.|TRBJ1-4|TRBV7-9|.
TGTGCCAGCACCCTTCGGGGGGGGGATGAAAAACTGTTTTTT
CASTLRGGDEKLFF
>few|TRBJ1-4|TRBV6-5|.
TGTGCCAGCAGTTCAGGGACGGGGGGGCGAAAACTGTTTTTT
CASSSGTGGRKLFF
>.|TRBJ1-5|TRBV27|TRBD1
TGTGCCAGCAGTTCAAGGGGGCATCAGCCCCAGCATTTT
CASSSRGHQPQHF
>.|TRBJ1-3|TRBV10-3|TRBD1
TGTGCCATCAGTGCCCCCGGACAGGGTTTGGCAAACACCATATATTTT
CAISAPGQGLANTIYF
>few|TRBJ1-5|TRBV6-1|.
TGTGCCAGCAGTGATCTTCATCAGCCCCAGCATTTT
CASSDLHQPQHF
>few|TRBJ2-5|TRBV9|TRBD1
TGTGCCAGCAGCGGGACAGGGACGTACCAAGAGACCCAGTACTTC
CASSGTGTYQETQYF